This TCR beta chain was sequenced in a study of cytomegalovirus exposure and HLA in healthy donors. Study in general: Earlier, 150 million to 200 million T cells were analyzed, and more than 100 million unique TCR beta sequences were found among them. The Caucasian-associated ancestry cluster contained about 80% of the 300 to 400 genotyped donors. The study, taken as a whole, reports: Rates of TCR association differed by HLA locus in a later analysis, with DRB1 highest and HLA-C lowest.

CDR1 is MNHEY, CDR2 SVGAGI, per germline. This CDR3 has 14 amino acids. The V end lost 5 bases, the J end lost 6 bases, and 17 bases lay between the germline ends. The PCR was carried out with 60 Vbeta primers and 13 Jbeta primers. Only in-frame clones appear in the TCRdb table, and some are missing; sequencing was by immunoSEQ multiplex PCR. The sample contains around 170,000 clones, over 80% of which appear only once. In the case of this clone: Its antigen is as yet unknown.

The chain combines TRBV6-5 with TRBJ2-7, with D perhaps matching TRBD2 (5 bases). This TCR derives from a man aged 35 to 55 in good health and CMV-seropositive. Source material: PBMCs. The CDR3 sequence: CASSPTEMAGEQYF. CDR3 nucleotide sequence: TGTGCCAGCAGTCCGACCGAAATGGCGGGCGAGCAGTACTTC.